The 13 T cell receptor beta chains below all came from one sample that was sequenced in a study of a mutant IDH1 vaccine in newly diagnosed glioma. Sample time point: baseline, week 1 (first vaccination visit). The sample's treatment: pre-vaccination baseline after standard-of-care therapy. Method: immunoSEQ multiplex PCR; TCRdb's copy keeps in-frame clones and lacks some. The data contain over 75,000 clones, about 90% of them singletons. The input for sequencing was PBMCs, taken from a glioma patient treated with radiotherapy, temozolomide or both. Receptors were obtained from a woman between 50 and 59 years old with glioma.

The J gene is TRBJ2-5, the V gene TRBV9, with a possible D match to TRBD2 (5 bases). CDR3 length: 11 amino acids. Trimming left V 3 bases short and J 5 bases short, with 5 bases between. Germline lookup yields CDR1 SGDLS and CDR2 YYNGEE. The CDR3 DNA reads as TGTGCCAGCAGCGGAGGGGAGACCCAGTACTTC. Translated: CASSGGETQYF.

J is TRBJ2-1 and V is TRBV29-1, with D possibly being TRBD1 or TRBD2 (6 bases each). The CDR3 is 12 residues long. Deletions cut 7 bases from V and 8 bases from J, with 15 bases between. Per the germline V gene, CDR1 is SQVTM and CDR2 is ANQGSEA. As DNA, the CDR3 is TGCAGCGCGGGGGCGGAGTGGTATGAGCAGTTCTTC. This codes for CSAGAEWYEQFF.

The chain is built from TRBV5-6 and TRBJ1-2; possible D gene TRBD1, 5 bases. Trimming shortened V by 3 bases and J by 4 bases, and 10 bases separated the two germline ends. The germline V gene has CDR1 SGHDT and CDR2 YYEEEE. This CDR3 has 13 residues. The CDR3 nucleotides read TGTGCCAGCAGCTCGGGCAGGGCCTATGGCTACACCTTC. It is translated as CASSSGRAYGYTF.

In DNA form, the CDR3 reads TGCGCCAGCAGCCAAGTTCAGCGGGAGGGCCAGAGGAGCACAGATACGCAGTATTTT. Its translation: CASSQVQREGQRSTDTQYF. This sequence joins TRBV4-1 and TRBJ2-3; 10 nucleotides align to TRBD2. The ends lost 1 base at V and 0 bases at J; junction bases unmatched: 10. Germline V gene lookup returns CDR1 MGHRA and CDR2 YSYEKL. The CDR3 extends over 19 amino acids.

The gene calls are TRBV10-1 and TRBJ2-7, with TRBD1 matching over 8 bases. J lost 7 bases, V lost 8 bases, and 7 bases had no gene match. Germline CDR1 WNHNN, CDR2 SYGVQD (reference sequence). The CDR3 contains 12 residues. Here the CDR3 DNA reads TGCGCCAGCGGGACAGGTGGTGGGGAGCAGTACTTC. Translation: CASGTGGGEQYF.

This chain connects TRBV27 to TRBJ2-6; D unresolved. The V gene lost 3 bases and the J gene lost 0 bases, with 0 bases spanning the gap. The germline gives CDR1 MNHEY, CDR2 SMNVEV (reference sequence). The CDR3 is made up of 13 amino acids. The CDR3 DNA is TGTGCCAGCAGTTTCTCTGGGGCCAACGTCCTGACTTTC. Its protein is CASSFSGANVLTF.

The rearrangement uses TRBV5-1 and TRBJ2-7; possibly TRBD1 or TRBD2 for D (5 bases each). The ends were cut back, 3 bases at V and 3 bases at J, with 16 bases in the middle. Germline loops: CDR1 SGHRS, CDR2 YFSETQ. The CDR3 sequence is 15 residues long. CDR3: CASSSGSGPFYEQYF. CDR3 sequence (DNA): TGCGCCAGCAGCTCGGGGTCGGGACCGTTCTACGAGCAGTACTTC.

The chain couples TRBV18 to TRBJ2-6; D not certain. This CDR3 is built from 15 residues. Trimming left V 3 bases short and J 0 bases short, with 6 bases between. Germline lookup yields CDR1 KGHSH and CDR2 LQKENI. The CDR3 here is CASSPAGSGANVLTF. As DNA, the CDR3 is TGTGCCAGCTCACCTGCCGGCTCTGGGGCCAACGTCCTGACTTTC.

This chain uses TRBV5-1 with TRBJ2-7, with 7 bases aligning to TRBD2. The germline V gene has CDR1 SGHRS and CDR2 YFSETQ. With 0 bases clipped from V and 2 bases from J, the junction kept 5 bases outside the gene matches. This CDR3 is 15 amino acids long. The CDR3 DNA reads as TGCGCCAGCAGCTTGGAGCCTAGCGGAGCCTACGAGCAGTACTTC. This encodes CASSLEPSGAYEQYF.

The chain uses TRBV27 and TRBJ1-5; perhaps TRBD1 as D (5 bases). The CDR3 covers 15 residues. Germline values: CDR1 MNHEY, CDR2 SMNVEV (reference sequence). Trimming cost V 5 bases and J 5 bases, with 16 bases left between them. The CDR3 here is CASSKEGFPYQPQHF. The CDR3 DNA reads TGTGCCAGCAGTAAAGAGGGGTTCCCTTATCAGCCCCAGCATTTT.

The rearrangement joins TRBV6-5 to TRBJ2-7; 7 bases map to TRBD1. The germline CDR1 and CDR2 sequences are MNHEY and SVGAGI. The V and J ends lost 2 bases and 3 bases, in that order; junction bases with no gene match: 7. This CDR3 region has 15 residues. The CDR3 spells CASSYRQGRGYEQYF. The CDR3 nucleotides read TGTGCCAGCAGTTACCGACAGGGTCGAGGCTACGAGCAGTACTTC.

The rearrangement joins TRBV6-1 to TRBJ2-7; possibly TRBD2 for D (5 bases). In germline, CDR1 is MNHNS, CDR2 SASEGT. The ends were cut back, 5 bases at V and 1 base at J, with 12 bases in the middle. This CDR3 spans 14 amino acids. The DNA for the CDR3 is TGTGCCAGCAGTCCGGGAAGTTGGTCCTACGAGCAGTACTTC. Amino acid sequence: CASSPGSWSYEQYF.

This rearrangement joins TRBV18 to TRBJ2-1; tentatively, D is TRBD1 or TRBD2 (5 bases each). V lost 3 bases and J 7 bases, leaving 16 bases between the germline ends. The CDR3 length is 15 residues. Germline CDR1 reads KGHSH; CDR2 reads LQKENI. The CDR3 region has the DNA TGTGCCAGCTCACCTCGGGGCACTACGGGGAATGAGCAGTTCTTC. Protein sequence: CASSPRGTTGNEQFF.